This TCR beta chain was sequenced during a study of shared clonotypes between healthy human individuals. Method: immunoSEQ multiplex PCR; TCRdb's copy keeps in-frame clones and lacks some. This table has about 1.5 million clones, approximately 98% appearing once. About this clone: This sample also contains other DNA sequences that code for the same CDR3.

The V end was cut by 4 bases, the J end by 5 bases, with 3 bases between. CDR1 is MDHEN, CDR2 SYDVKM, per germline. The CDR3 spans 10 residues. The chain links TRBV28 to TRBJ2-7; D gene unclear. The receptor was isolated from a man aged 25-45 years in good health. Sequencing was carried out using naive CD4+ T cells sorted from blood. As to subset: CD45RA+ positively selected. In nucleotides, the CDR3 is TGTGCCAGCAGTTCTCACGAGCAGTACTTC. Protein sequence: CASSSHEQYF.